These 29 T cell receptor beta chains were all obtained from the same sample, sequenced in a study of blood T cell repertoires in COVID-19. Only in-frame clones appear in the TCRdb table, and some are missing; sequencing was by immunoSEQ multiplex PCR. The profile covers a few hundred thousand clones, with roughly 90% appearing a single time and less than 3.5% taken by the ten largest. Source material: peripheral blood. All receptors derive from a woman aged 25 to 39 with COVID-19, enrolled during active disease.

The V call is TRBV11-2, the J call TRBJ2-5, with D perhaps matching TRBD1 (6 bases). This CDR3 spans 14 amino acids. The germline V and J ends were trimmed by 5 bases and 4 bases, with 14 bases remaining between them. Per germline, CDR1 SGHAT and CDR2 FQNNGV. CDR3 DNA: TGTGCCAGCAGCACACAGGGAACCGGAGAGACCCAGTACTTC. Translation: CASSTQGTGETQYF.

CDR3 DNA sequence: TGTGCCAGCAGCGAGTGGACAGTTAACAATGAGCAGTTCTTC. Translating gives CASSEWTVNNEQFF. This rearrangement joins TRBV7-2 to TRBJ2-1; a possible D gene is TRBD1 (6 bases). This CDR3 spans 14 amino acids. Germline loops: CDR1 SGHTA, CDR2 FQGNSA. Between the trimmed V and J ends, which lost 5 bases and 5 bases, there was a span of 13 bases.

This rearrangement joins TRBV2 to TRBJ1-5; perhaps TRBD1 as D (6 bases). The CDR3 is 15 amino acids. Germline V gene data show CDR1 as SNHLY and CDR2 as FYNNEI. V was clipped by 4 bases and J by 0 bases, with 10 bases between them. CDR3 DNA sequence: TGTGCCAGCAGTGGACAGGCGAATAGCAATCAGCCCCAGCATTTT. This encodes CASSGQANSNQPQHF. The entire variable domain, with the rest obtained from reference TRBV2 and TRBJ1-5, is as follows: EPEVTQTPSHQVTQMGQEVILRCVPISNHLYFYWYRQILGQKVEFLVSFYNNEISEKSEIFDDQFSVERPDGSNFTLKIRSTKLEDSAMYFCASSGQANSNQPQHFGDGTRLSIL.

The chain carries TRBV12-3 or TRBV12-4 and TRBJ2-3; 11 nucleotides agree with TRBD2. This CDR3 is built from 13 residues. After removal of 8 bases from V and 5 bases from J, the junction contained 3 bases not matched to a gene. The CDR3 sequence: CASRGLAGDTQYF. The CDR3 nucleotides read TGTGCCAGCCGAGGACTAGCGGGAGATACGCAGTATTTT.

The V call is TRBV10-2, the J call TRBJ2-1; TRBD2 aligns across 9 bases. With 8 bases clipped from V and 8 bases from J, the junction kept 10 bases outside the gene matches. The germline CDR1 and CDR2 sequences are WSHSY and SAAADI. There are 14 residues in the CDR3. CDR3 in DNA: TGCGCCAGCCGGGCTAGCGGGAATCGGGATGAGCAGTTCTTC. This codes for CASRASGNRDEQFF.

The CDR3 DNA is TGCGCCACTACCACTGGGGAGCTGTTTTTT. Protein sequence: CATTTGELFF. The chain carries TRBV10-1 and TRBJ2-2; the D is unclear. The V end lost 10 bases, the J end lost 8 bases, and 8 bases lay between the germline ends. CDR1 is WNHNN and CDR2 is SYGVQD in the germline V gene (reference sequence). This CDR3 spans 10 amino acids.

This clone was counted a single time. The rearrangement links TRBV10-3 to TRBJ1-3; D gene unclear. Germline V gene sequence: CDR1 ENHRY, CDR2 SYGVKD. Trimming pared 2 bases from V and 0 bases from J, leaving 5 bases between. This CDR3 is built from 14 residues. In DNA form, the CDR3 reads TGTGCCATCAGTGAGAGGAGCTCTGGAAACACCATATATTTT. The encoded protein is CAISERSSGNTIYF.

V gene TRBV2 combines with J gene TRBJ2-7; 15 bases agree with TRBD2. Trimming at V came to 11 bases and at J to 4 bases, leaving 9 bases not matched to a gene. From germline, CDR1 is SNHLY and CDR2 FYNNEI. CDR3 size: 15 residues. The CDR3 sequence is CALRGTSGRKYEQYV. The CDR3 nucleotides are TGTGCCCTCAGGGGGACTAGCGGGAGGAAATACGAGCAGTACGTC.

V and J are TRBV9 and TRBJ1-6; 10 nucleotides line up with TRBD1. Trimming took 2 bases from V and 10 from J; bases not matched to a gene: 3. CDR1 and CDR2 (germline): SGDLS, YYNGEE. The CDR3 spans 14 residues. CDR3 coding DNA: TGTGCCAGCAGCGTGGGGACAGGGGACTCACCCCTCCACTTT. Translating it yields CASSVGTGDSPLHF.

J is TRBJ2-1 and V is TRBV18, with 11 bases that match TRBD2. Looked up from germline, CDR1 is KGHSH and CDR2 is LQKENI. Trimming took 8 bases from V and 5 from J; bases not matched to a gene: 5. This CDR3 has 14 amino acids. The CDR3 bases are TGTGCCAGCCAGACTAGCGGGGCTAACAATGAGCAGTTCTTC. Translated, it gives CASQTSGANNEQFF.

The gene calls are TRBV4-3 and TRBJ2-3; 8 nucleotides match TRBD2. Germline lookup yields CDR1 LGHNA and CDR2 YSLEER. The CDR3 totals 20 residues. Trimming cost V 3 bases and J 0 bases; bases outside gene matches: 17. CDR3 loop: CASSQPKVAGRPPSTDTQYF. The CDR3 nucleotides read TGCGCCAGCAGCCAGCCGAAGGTAGCGGGGAGGCCCCCTAGCACAGATACGCAGTATTTT.

The V call is TRBV5-1, the J call TRBJ2-1, with D tentatively TRBD2 (7 bases). The germline V gene has CDR1 SGHRS and CDR2 YFSETQ. The CDR3 totals 17 residues. The V gene lost 7 bases and the J gene lost 0 bases, with 20 bases spanning the gap. CDR3 sequence: CASGPTAGAFSYNEQFF. CDR3 sequence (DNA): TGCGCCAGCGGTCCCACGGCGGGGGCTTTCTCCTACAATGAGCAGTTCTTC. The full variable domain, completed using reference TRBV5-1 and TRBJ2-1, is KAGVTQTPRYLIKTRGQQVTLSCSPISGHRSVSWYQQTPGQGLQFLFEYFSETQRNKGNFPGRFSGRQFSNSRSEMNVSTLELGDSALYLCASGPTAGAFSYNEQFFGPGTRLTVL.

The chain recombines TRBV4-1 with TRBJ2-1; the match to TRBD1 covers 8 bases. The V and J ends lost 3 bases and 6 bases, in that order; junction bases with no gene match: 10. The germline V gene encodes CDR1 MGHRA and CDR2 YSYEKL. The CDR3 sequence is 16 residues long. The CDR3 bases are TGCGCCAGCAGCCAGGCTTTAGGACAGGGTACCAATGAGCAGTTCTTC. Amino acid sequence: CASSQALGQGTNEQFF.

The chain combines TRBV11-3 with TRBJ2-1; 8 bases line up with TRBD2. V trimming: 4 bases; J trimming: 1 base; junction bases outside the gene matches: 12. The germline V gene has CDR1 SGHNT and CDR2 YENEEA. This CDR3 is built from 18 residues. The CDR3 loop is CASSSQGSSGSSYNEQFF. As DNA, the CDR3 is TGTGCCAGCAGCTCACAGGGTTCCAGCGGGAGTTCCTACAATGAGCAGTTCTTC.

The J gene is TRBJ2-3, the V gene TRBV28, with 10 bases identical to TRBD1. Germline V gene lookup returns CDR1 MDHEN and CDR2 SYDVKM. The CDR3 is 16 amino acids. V dropped 1 base and J dropped 3; count of bases not matched to a gene: 4. Written as DNA, the CDR3 is TGTGCCAGCAGTTTATCCGGGACAGGGGCTACAGATACGCAGTATTTT. Its protein is CASSLSGTGATDTQYF.

This chain uses TRBV10-3 with TRBJ2-2; 7 nucleotides agree with TRBD2. The CDR3 consists of 15 residues. V lost 3 bases, J lost 1 base, and 2 bases stayed unmatched. Germline loops: CDR1 ENHRY, CDR2 SYGVKD. This CDR3 reads CAISDTSENTGELFF. CDR3 in DNA: TGTGCCATCAGTGATACTAGCGAGAACACCGGGGAGCTGTTTTTT.

Of note for this clone: This specimen includes other DNA sequences encoding the same CDR3. This rearrangement joins TRBV5-1 to TRBJ2-2; 7 bases agree with TRBD1. The CDR3 is 14 residues long. J gave up 3 bases and V 2 bases, and 1 base lay outside the gene matches. CDR1 and CDR2 from the germline V gene are SGHRS and YFSETQ. This chain's CDR3 is CASSLTGDTGELFF. In DNA form, the CDR3 reads TGCGCCAGCAGCTTAACAGGGGACACCGGGGAGCTGTTTTTT.

This sequence joins TRBV4-3 and TRBJ1-2, with D perhaps TRBD1 (5 bases). CDR1 is LGHNA and CDR2 is YSLEER in the germline V gene. This CDR3 has 15 residues. V dropped 0 bases and J dropped 6 bases, with 14 bases sitting between them. The CDR3 DNA follows: TGCGCCAGCAGCCAAGATGGGGGGGGACCACATGGCTACACCTTC. This gives the protein CASSQDGGGPHGYTF.

The chain employs TRBV4-1 and TRBJ2-5; 9 nucleotides match TRBD2. Germline V gives CDR1 MGHRA, CDR2 YSYEKL. The CDR3 length is 22 residues. The ends lost 2 bases at V and 3 bases at J; junction bases unmatched: 25. The CDR3 nucleotides read TGCGCCAGCAGCCAATCAACTGGCGGGAGGGCCATGGCCCGGGAGCAGGAAGAGACCCAGTACTTC. Encoded protein: CASSQSTGGRAMAREQEETQYF.

The V call is TRBV7-8, the J call TRBJ2-7, with 8 positions matching TRBD1. Germline lookup yields CDR1 SGHVS and CDR2 FQNEAQ. V was pared by 5 bases and J by 5 bases, with 14 bases of the junction left unmatched. This CDR3 region has 16 residues. CDR3 protein: CASSHRSAGGRNEQYF. In DNA, the CDR3 is TGTGCCAGCAGCCACCGCTCGGCAGGGGGCCGCAACGAGCAGTACTTC.

The rearrangement joins TRBV30 to TRBJ1-5; D perhaps matches TRBD1 (6 bases). In germline, CDR1 is GTSNPN, CDR2 SVGIG (reference sequence). The CDR3 is 16 residues long. V was trimmed by 2 bases and J by 7 bases, leaving 21 bases between them. The CDR3 DNA sequence: TGTGCCTGGAGTCCAAGGACAGCTCTACGAGGGCAGCCCCAGCATTTT. This sequence encodes CAWSPRTALRGQPQHF.

V gene TRBV11-2 combines with J gene TRBJ1-1; D is undetermined. Germline CDR1 SGHAT, CDR2 FQNNGV. CDR3 size: 13 residues. V was clipped by 3 bases and J by 4 bases, with 9 bases between them. This CDR3 is CASSFPRGTEAFF. DNA for the CDR3: TGTGCCAGCAGCTTCCCCCGGGGCACTGAAGCTTTCTTT.

The rearrangement uses TRBV21-1 and TRBJ2-7; the listed D gene, TRBD1, was not tested against the DNA. TRBV21-1 is a documented pseudogene. CDR3 length equals 16 residues. The CDR3 bases are TGTGCCAGCAGCAAAGGTGGGGCCACGAGCGCCTACGAGCAGTACGTC. Its translation is CASSKGGATSAYEQYV.

The J gene is TRBJ2-7, the V gene TRBV6-4, with D possibly being TRBD1 (6 bases). This CDR3 spans 16 amino acids. V lost 10 bases to trimming and J lost 4 bases, with 26 bases between them. Germline loops: CDR1 MRHNA, CDR2 SNTAGT. The chain's CDR3 is CATSQDSRFPSYEQYF. The CDR3 coding sequence is TGTGCCACCTCCCAGGACAGCCGCTTTCCCTCATACGAGCAGTACTTC.

The chain is built from TRBV21-1 and TRBJ1-6; TRBD1, the D gene given by the table, was not confirmed from the DNA. TRBV21-1 is marked as a pseudogene. This CDR3 comprises 20 residues. Here the CDR3 DNA reads TGTGCCAGCAGCAATCCGGGACAGGGAGTAGGGAGGTCCTATAATTCACCCCTCCACTTT. This translates into CASSNPGQGVGRSYNSPLHF.

This chain joins TRBV7-8 and TRBJ1-5, with TRBD1 as a possible D gene (5 bases). The germline V and J ends were trimmed by 5 bases and 2 bases, with 22 bases remaining between them. CDR1 is SGHVS and CDR2 is FQNEAQ in the germline V gene. The CDR3 contains 18 residues. The CDR3 bases are TGTGCCAGCAGCCCATTATACCCGGACATACTCCGCAATCAGCCCCAGCATTTT. Its protein product is CASSPLYPDILRNQPQHF.

The V and J genes are TRBV11-2 and TRBJ1-6; possibly TRBD1 for D (5 bases). The ends were cut back, 5 bases at V and 7 bases at J, with 18 bases in the middle. In germline, CDR1 is SGHAT, CDR2 FQNNGV. This CDR3 spans 16 amino acids. The CDR3 coding sequence is TGTGCCAGCAGCCCCCGCCCCGACCGGGGGAATTCACCCCTCCACTTT. It yields the protein CASSPRPDRGNSPLHF.

As regards this clone: Other DNA sequences within the sample encode an identical CDR3. The genes are TRBV18 and TRBJ2-2, with TRBD2 matching over 7 bases. Germline CDR1 and CDR2: KGHSH and LQKENI. The CDR3 is 14 amino acids. V lost 0 bases to trimming and J lost 5 bases; unmatched junction nucleotides: 0. The CDR3 nucleotides read TGTGCCAGCTCACCACCGGGAGGGACCGGGGAGCTGTTTTTT. Amino acids: CASSPPGGTGELFF.

This clone was observed a few times. The chain links TRBV4-3 to TRBJ1-5, with D maybe TRBD1 (6 bases). The germline V gene has CDR1 LGHNA and CDR2 YSLEER. The V end lost 4 bases, the J end lost 5 bases, and 15 bases lay between the germline ends. The CDR3 has 15 amino acids. The DNA for the CDR3 is TGCGCCAGCAGCCCTACTTCACAGGGATATCAGCCCCAGCATTTT. Translating it yields CASSPTSQGYQPQHF.